This T cell receptor beta chain was sequenced in a study of regulatory T cells in long-lasting Graves disease. Broader study findings: Between persistent patients, 2,500 to 3,500 public clonotypes were shared, exceeding the approximately 990 shared between new patients.

Time point: newly diagnosed GD, antithyroid drugs for less than 3 months. Researchers made the TCR library from RNA that was extracted from PBMCs. Of note for this clonotype: No antigen is known for it.

This CDR3 spans 16 amino acids. J gave up 7 bases and V 1 base, and 9 bases lay outside the gene matches. In germline, CDR1 is SGHTA, CDR2 FQGTGA. Relying on iRepertoire HTBI primers and Arm-PCR of CDR3 regions, the team built TCR beta libraries. Study processing details: Looking across samples, the authors found some 67 TRBV and 14 to 15 TRBJ segments. TCRdb redid the calling of the multiplex PCR reads with MiXCR, one entry per CDR3 protein. TCRdb, not the original authors, processed these V and J calls. The repertoire holds approximately 470,000 distinct CDR3 sequences, 15% to 20% seen once, with more than 10% in the top ten. This sample was shared with a second study, whose subject was T cells in Graves' hyperthyroidism and ophthalmopathy.

This receptor was obtained from a man aged 40-50 years with Graves disease. The material was peripheral blood mononuclear cells (PBMCs), obtained at new diagnosis, from a patient treated with antithyroid drugs. The chain recombines TRBV7-3 with TRBJ2-1; 8 nucleotides agree with TRBD2. CDR3 in DNA: TGTGCCAGCAGCTTAAAGTCCTTAGCGGGACCGAATGAGCAGTTCTTC. Its translation: CASSLKSLAGPNEQFF.